This TCR beta chain derives from a study of vaccination effects on CD4 cells after COVID-19. About the research overall: Sequencing was preceded by expansion of antigen-specific CD4+ T cells with viral peptide pools in the ViraFEST assay.

Details on this clone: The antigen is undetermined.

After roughly ten days in culture, the CD4+ T cells were isolated. Data came from immunoSEQ multiplex PCR; TCRdb stores just in-frame clones and leaves some out. This sample has about 72,000 clones; roughly three quarters occur once, and the top ten carry approximately 2%. General study findings and limits: Researchers reported few convalescent patients and no early post-infection timepoints in the study.

In germline, CDR1 is SGHTA, CDR2 FQGNSA. The CDR3 contains 15 residues. Trimming took off 2 bases at V and 1 base at J, with 11 bases between the two ends. The clonotype comes from a human donor who received a COVID-19 vaccine. The material was CD4+ T cells from PBMCs cultured without peptide, obtained before COVID-19 vaccination. The V and J genes are TRBV7-2 and TRBJ2-5; weak D call: TRBD2 (6 bases). This CDR3 is CASSLWRGFQETQYF. The CDR3 DNA reads TGTGCCAGCAGCTTATGGCGGGGCTTCCAAGAGACCCAGTACTTC. The whole variable domain, remainder taken from reference TRBV7-2 and TRBJ2-5, is GAGVSQSPSNKVTEKGKDVELRCDPISGHTALYWYRQSLGQGLEFLIYFQGNSAPDKSGLPSDRFSAERTGGSVSTLTIQRTQQEDSAVYLCASSLWRGFQETQYFGPGTRLLVL.